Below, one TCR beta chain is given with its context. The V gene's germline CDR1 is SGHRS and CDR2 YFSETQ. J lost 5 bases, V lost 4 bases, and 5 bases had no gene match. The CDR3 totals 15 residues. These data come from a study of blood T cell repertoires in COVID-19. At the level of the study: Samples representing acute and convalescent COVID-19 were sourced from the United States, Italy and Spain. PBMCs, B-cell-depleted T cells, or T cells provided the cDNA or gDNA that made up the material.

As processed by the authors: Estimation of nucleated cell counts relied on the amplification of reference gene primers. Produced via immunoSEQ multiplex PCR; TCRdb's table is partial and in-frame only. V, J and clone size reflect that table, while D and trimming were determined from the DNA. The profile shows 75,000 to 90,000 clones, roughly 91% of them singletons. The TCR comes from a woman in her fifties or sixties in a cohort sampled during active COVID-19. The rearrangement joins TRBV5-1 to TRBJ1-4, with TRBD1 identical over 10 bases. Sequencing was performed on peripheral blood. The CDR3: CASSRTGGVNEKLFF. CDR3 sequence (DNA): TGCGCCAGCAGCCGGACAGGGGGGGTCAATGAAAAACTGTTTTTT. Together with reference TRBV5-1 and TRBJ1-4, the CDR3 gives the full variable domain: KAGVTQTPRYLIKTRGQQVTLSCSPISGHRSVSWYQQTPGQGLQFLFEYFSETQRNKGNFPGRFSGRQFSNSRSEMNVSTLELGDSALYLCASSRTGGVNEKLFFGSGTQLSVL.